The clone carrying this T cell receptor beta chain showed up just once. Its antigen is unidentified. Per the original data handling: ImmunoSEQ output lacked quality scores and full-length reads, limiting matched filtering. The assay was immunoSEQ multiplex PCR, and TCRdb's table has in-frame clones only and misses some. V, J and clone size derive from that table, while D and trimming were established from the DNA sequence. The sample consists of roughly 700,000 clones, 74% of them appearing once. The data were obtained in a study of shared clonotypes between healthy human individuals. General study findings and limits: Estimated richness values were generally larger in naive subsets than in memory subsets.

Looked up from germline, CDR1 is MDHEN and CDR2 is SYDVKM. V shed 2 bases and J 1 base; nucleotides not matched to a gene: 7. There are 19 residues in the CDR3. This receptor was obtained from a woman in her thirties in good health. Specimen: memory CD4+ T cells sorted from blood. Documented subset: CD45RA-negative fraction. The chain joins TRBV28 to TRBJ2-3, with TRBD2 identical over 15 bases. The CDR3 sequence: CASSLLSGLAGGCTDTQYF. The CDR3 DNA follows: TGTGCCAGCAGTTTACTGTCTGGACTAGCGGGAGGGTGCACAGATACGCAGTATTTT.